This T cell receptor beta chain was recovered during a study of preoperative IRX-2 immunotherapy in early breast cancer (dated by TCRdb to the late 2010s). Details on this clone: Its antigen specificity is not known. Base qualities are missing; no much larger clone stands one base away.

At the junction V is shortened by 3 bases and J by 0 bases; bases outside the gene matches: 4. There are 16 amino acids in the CDR3, from cysteine to phenylalanine inclusive. Solely the CDR3 DNA is kept, with 48 bases framed from the first base. Via the germline V gene (reference sequence), CDR1 is MNHEY and CDR2 SMNVEV. Interpreted using the paper, the treatment or condition label stands for: preoperative locoregional IRX-2 cytokine immunotherapy. The samples were obtained from a phase Ib study in which preoperative, locoregional IRX-2 cytokine immunotherapy intended to prime immune responses was tested. Before surgery, IRX-2 was given to the donors, who were patients with early-stage breast cancer. The library was made by the immunoSEQ multiplex PCR assay. Sourced from immuneACCESS, this table was stored by TCRdb with only in-frame sequences that have V and J called. A share of the clones is absent; for the studies checked, an unresolved V gene accounts for under half, and the remainder has no known explanation. The sample table holds 28,000 or so clones, of which 90% were seen once. 9.8% of the sample is in the top ten clones.

This sample was obtained from a patient treated with IRX-2 immunotherapy. Recombination connected TRBV27 to TRBJ2-3; 9 bases in the middle match TRBD2. This clonotype was obtained from a human donor with breast cancer. The encoded CDR3 is CASSFGREGSTDTQYF. The DNA is TGTGCCAGCAGTTTTGGGCGGGAGGGTAGCACAGATACGCAGTATTTT.